These 31 T cell receptor beta chains came from one sample sequenced in a study of blood T cell repertoires in COVID-19. Repertoires were generated with immunoSEQ multiplex PCR, while TCRdb's copy carries only in-frame clones and drops some. This table has about 400,000 clones, nearly 90% appearing once. Sequencing was performed on PBMCs or T cells enriched from blood (not recorded which). The receptors were sampled from a woman under 30 with acute COVID-19.

V and J are TRBV14 and TRBJ1-5; maybe TRBD1 (5 bases). The V gene's germline CDR1 is SGHDN and CDR2 FVKESK. V lost 1 base, J lost 9 bases, and 10 bases lay in between. The CDR3 runs 13 residues. The DNA of the CDR3 is TGTGCCAGCAGCCAAGCTCCACAGGCGCCCCAGCATTTT. This sequence encodes CASSQAPQAPQHF.

This clone was seen just once. The CDR3, as DNA: TGTGCCAGCAGCTTAGGGGAGGCGGCTATCAATCAGCCCCAGCATTTT. It is translated as CASSLGEAAINQPQHF. The genes are TRBV7-2 and TRBJ1-5; D unclear. CDR3 length: 16 amino acids. Between the trimmed V and J ends, which lost 1 base and 3 bases, there was a span of 13 bases. CDR1 and CDR2 (germline): SGHTA, FQGNSA.

This sequence joins TRBV7-8 and TRBJ1-5, with D possibly TRBD1 on 5 matching bases. This CDR3 contains 12 residues. Trimming took 1 base from V and 10 from J, leaving 8 bases between them. Germline CDR1 and CDR2: SGHVS and FQNEAQ. The CDR3 loop reads CASSLDGGPQHF. DNA of the CDR3: TGTGCCAGCAGCTTAGACGGGGGTCCCCAGCATTTT.

J is TRBJ1-6 and V is TRBV19; D may be TRBD1 (6 bases). V lost 3 bases to trimming and J lost 7 bases, with 13 bases between them. The CDR3 contains 15 residues. Germline assignment: CDR1 LNHDA and CDR2 SQIVND (reference sequence). The CDR3 loop is CASSISSGQNSPLHF. In DNA form, the CDR3 reads TGTGCCAGTAGTATTTCCTCGGGACAAAATTCACCCCTCCACTTT.

The V call is TRBV5-1, the J call TRBJ2-2; 8 bases align to TRBD1. The CDR3 extends over 17 amino acids. Germline V gene sequence: CDR1 SGHRS, CDR2 YFSETQ. V trimming: 0 bases; J trimming: 2 bases; junction bases outside the gene matches: 6. The CDR3 loop reads CASSLGLQGENTGELFF. The CDR3 DNA sequence: TGCGCCAGCAGCTTGGGCCTACAGGGGGAAAACACCGGGGAGCTGTTTTTT.

The chain employs TRBV9 and TRBJ1-4; D call uncertain. Trimming cost V 5 bases and J 5 bases, with 7 bases left between them. Germline CDR1 reads SGDLS; CDR2 reads YYNGEE. The CDR3 consists of 12 residues. The CDR3 loop is CASSRWNEKLFF. CDR3 nucleotide sequence: TGTGCCAGCAGTCGGTGGAATGAAAAACTGTTTTTT.

The gene calls are TRBV19 and TRBJ2-7, with TRBD1 identical over 9 bases. Germline V gives CDR1 LNHDA, CDR2 SQIVND (reference sequence). V was pared by 5 bases and J by 5 bases, with 10 bases of the junction left unmatched. The CDR3 extends over 15 amino acids. For the CDR3, the DNA is TGTGCCAGTAGTCAAATCCGGGACAGGGCGAACGAGCAGTACTTC. Protein: CASSQIRDRANEQYF.

The chain carries TRBV19 and TRBJ1-2, with unresolved D. The CDR3 consists of 12 residues. V dropped 7 bases and J dropped 4 bases, with 10 bases sitting between them. Germline V CDR1 and CDR2: LNHDA, SQIVND (reference sequence). CDR3 region: CASIGQAYGYTF. CDR3 sequence (DNA): TGTGCCAGTATAGGCCAGGCCTATGGCTACACCTTC.

This clone was found once. The rearrangement uses TRBV30 and TRBJ2-7; 7 bases map to TRBD1. CDR3 length: 16 amino acids. Germline V CDR1 and CDR2: GTSNPN, SVGIG (reference sequence). The junction had 13 bases not matched to a gene; V was cut back by 3 bases and J by 2 bases. Here the CDR3 reads CAWSTYRGSGPYEQYF. The CDR3 DNA is TGTGCCTGGAGCACTTACAGGGGATCGGGCCCCTACGAGCAGTACTTC.

This chain joins TRBV10-3 and TRBJ2-2; TRBD1 might be the D (5 bases). From germline, CDR1 is ENHRY and CDR2 SYGVKD. Deletions cut 10 bases from V and 6 bases from J, with 18 bases between. The CDR3 runs to 14 residues. In DNA, the CDR3 is TGTGCCACCGCTTTAGACAGTCGCCCCGGGGAGCTGTTTTTT. Amino acids: CATALDSRPGELFF.

This chain links TRBV2 with TRBJ2-1, with 15 positions matching TRBD2. The CDR3 totals 14 residues. Trimming cost V 8 bases and J 8 bases; bases outside gene matches: 4. Per germline, CDR1 SNHLY and CDR2 FYNNEI. Here the CDR3 reads CASGLAGGPHEQFF. As DNA, the CDR3 is TGTGCCAGCGGACTAGCGGGAGGGCCGCATGAGCAGTTCTTC.

V usage is TRBV2 and J usage is TRBJ2-1; 12 bases align to TRBD2. V was pared by 6 bases and J by 0 bases, with 15 bases of the junction left unmatched. CDR3 length: 20 residues. From germline, CDR1 is SNHLY and CDR2 FYNNEI. DNA for the CDR3: TGTGCCAGCAGCTTACGACTAGCGGGAGTAGCCCTAAGCTCCTACAATGAGCAGTTCTTC. This encodes CASSLRLAGVALSSYNEQFF.

This clone came up many times. V usage is TRBV19 and J usage is TRBJ1-3; D call uncertain. V dropped 8 bases and J dropped 0 bases, with 14 bases sitting between them. Germline loops: CDR1 LNHDA, CDR2 SQIVND (reference sequence). The CDR3 contains 15 residues. CDR3 amino acids: CASSPDLTSGNTIYF. The DNA for the CDR3 is TGTGCCAGTTCCCCGGACTTAACCTCTGGAAACACCATATATTTT.

CDR3 nucleotide sequence: TGTGCCAGCAGCTCGCGGGACAGAAACACCGGGGAGCTGTTTTTT. This sequence encodes CASSSRDRNTGELFF. The chain recombines TRBV13 with TRBJ2-2, with D possibly being TRBD1 (7 bases). V was pared by 4 bases and J by 2 bases, with 11 bases between. This CDR3 contains 15 residues. Looked up from germline, CDR1 is PRHDT and CDR2 is FYEKMQ (reference sequence).

This chain links TRBV3-1 (or the pseudogene TRBV3-2) with TRBJ1-6; perhaps TRBD1 as D (6 bases). V was cut by 0 bases and J by 14 bases, with 17 bases left in between. The CDR3 is 15 amino acids. The germline gives CDR1 LGHDT, CDR2 YNNKEL (reference sequence). The CDR3 coding sequence is TGTGCCAGCAGCCAAGATAGGGGGTCTGGTAGGTCCCTCCACTTT. It codes for CASSQDRGSGRSLHF.

This sequence joins TRBV12-3 or TRBV12-4 and TRBJ2-5; 8 bases map to TRBD1. The CDR3 has 13 residues. V shed 4 bases, J shed 5 bases, and the junction held 3 bases outside the gene matches. CDR3 DNA sequence: TGTGCCAGCAGTTCCACAGGGGGGGAGACCCAGTACTTC. The encoded protein is CASSSTGGETQYF.

The genes are TRBV15 and TRBJ1-4; no reliable D call. There are 14 residues in the CDR3. Looked up from germline, CDR1 is LNHNV and CDR2 is YYDKDF (reference sequence). The V and J ends lost 3 bases and 4 bases respectively, with 9 bases between them. The CDR3 coding sequence is TGTGCCACCAGCAGCGGGATTCTTAATGAAAAACTGTTTTTT. It encodes CATSSGILNEKLFF.

CDR3 sequence: CASSQDLASGPGSSYNEQFF. CDR3 nucleotide sequence: TGCGCCAGCAGCCAAGATCTGGCTAGCGGACCCGGAAGCTCCTACAATGAGCAGTTCTTC. The V call is TRBV4-3, the J call TRBJ2-1; 7 bases are a match to TRBD2. The trim removed 0 bases at V and 0 bases at J, leaving 14 bases unmatched. Germline CDR1 is LGHNA and CDR2 is YSLEER. There are 20 residues in the CDR3.

Of note for this clone: Other nucleotide sequences in the sample specify the same CDR3. This chain links TRBV7-8 with TRBJ1-1; D is undetermined. V was clipped by 2 bases and J by 1 base, with 5 bases between them. This CDR3 region has 13 residues. CDR1 is SGHVS and CDR2 is FQNEAQ in the germline V gene. The chain's CDR3 is CASSLRRNTEAFF. The CDR3, as DNA: TGTGCCAGCAGCTTACGCAGGAACACTGAAGCTTTCTTT.

The chain uses TRBV27 and TRBJ1-2; D is ambiguous. V shed 1 base and J shed 4 bases, with 10 bases lying between them. CDR1 MNHEY and CDR2 SMNVEV come from the germline V gene (reference sequence). The CDR3 is made up of 14 amino acids. In DNA form, the CDR3 reads TGTGCCAGCAGTTTATTCGATGGAGGCTATGGCTACACCTTC. Amino acid sequence: CASSLFDGGYGYTF.

The chain joins TRBV15 to TRBJ2-1; 8 nucleotides align to TRBD1. Germline CDR1 and CDR2: LNHNV and YYDKDF (reference sequence). V lost 5 bases to trimming and J lost 3 bases; unmatched junction nucleotides: 6. This CDR3 has 15 amino acids. The chain's CDR3 is CATSSRTGIYNEQFF. The CDR3 DNA sequence: TGTGCCACCAGCTCACGGACAGGGATCTACAATGAGCAGTTCTTC. Using reference TRBV15 and TRBJ2-1 for the parts outside the CDR3, the full variable domain is DAMVIQNPRYQVTQFGKPVTLSCSQTLNHNVMYWYQQKSSQAPKLLFHYYDKDFNNEADTPDNFQSRRPNTSFCFLDIRSPGLGDTAMYLCATSSRTGIYNEQFFGPGTRLTVL.

The V call is TRBV28, the J call TRBJ2-5; 12 bases fit TRBD1. The CDR3 is made up of 14 amino acids. Germline lookup yields CDR1 MDHEN and CDR2 SYDVKM. Unmatched junction bases numbered 2, after V lost 5 bases and J lost 4 bases. CDR3 in amino acids: CASSGTGGGETQYF. The CDR3 region has the DNA TGTGCCAGCAGTGGGACAGGGGGCGGAGAGACCCAGTACTTC.

Points on this clone: The same CDR3 is also encoded by other DNA sequences in this sample. The genes are TRBV6-5 and TRBJ1-1; the match to TRBD1 covers 9 bases. Germline CDR1 is MNHEY and CDR2 is SVGAGI. Trimming cost V 5 bases and J 3 bases; bases outside gene matches: 1. CDR3 length equals 13 residues. The CDR3: CASSRTGDTEAFF. Written as DNA, the CDR3 is TGTGCCAGCAGTCGGACAGGGGACACTGAAGCTTTCTTT.

The chain uses TRBV3-1 (or the pseudogene TRBV3-2) and TRBJ1-1; 8 bases match TRBD1. There are 14 residues in the CDR3. With 8 bases clipped from V and 4 bases from J, the junction kept 9 bases outside the gene matches. Germline assignment: CDR1 LGHDT and CDR2 YNNKEL (reference sequence). Written as DNA, the CDR3 is TGTGCCAGCGTCGGGACAGGATTGGGCACTGAAGCTTTCTTT. Residues: CASVGTGLGTEAFF.

This chain connects TRBV2 to TRBJ1-6, with TRBD1 as a possible D gene (6 bases). There are 15 residues in the CDR3. V gave up 6 bases and J gave up 7 bases, with 16 bases separating them. Germline CDR1 reads SNHLY; CDR2 reads FYNNEI. The CDR3 DNA reads TGTGCCAGCAGGGACCAGGGGCTGGGGAATTCACCCCTCCACTTT. This codes for CASRDQGLGNSPLHF.

The rearrangement links TRBV25-1 to TRBJ2-1, with 8 bases fitting TRBD1. Unmatched junction bases numbered 9, after V lost 5 bases and J lost 6 bases. The CDR3 runs to 15 residues. Germline V gene lookup returns CDR1 MGHDK and CDR2 SYGVNS. The CDR3 loop is CASSKTGTGGNEQFF. The DNA of the CDR3 is TGTGCCAGCAGTAAGACCGGGACAGGAGGCAATGAGCAGTTCTTC.

This clone came up once. For the CDR3, the DNA is TGTGCCATCAGCCGAGAGGGGGTGAACACTGAAGCTTTCTTT. It is translated as CAISREGVNTEAFF. The gene calls are TRBV10-3 and TRBJ1-1, with a weak D call TRBD1 (6 bases). Trimming pared 6 bases from V and 0 bases from J, leaving 11 bases between. This CDR3 contains 14 residues. CDR1 and CDR2 (germline): ENHRY, SYGVKD.

The V and J genes are TRBV10-1 and TRBJ1-6; D not certain. Germline V gene data show CDR1 as WNHNN and CDR2 as SYGVQD (reference sequence). V lost 0 bases, J lost 13 bases, and 16 bases lay in between. There are 15 residues in the CDR3. CDR3 sequence: CASSESAGAGGPLHF. CDR3 DNA: TGCGCCAGCAGTGAGTCGGCCGGAGCCGGCGGGCCCCTCCACTTT.

This clone occurred a few times. The V gene is TRBV27, the J gene TRBJ1-3, with D possibly matching TRBD1 (6 bases). V shed 5 bases and J shed 7 bases, with 15 bases lying between them. The germline gives CDR1 MNHEY, CDR2 SMNVEV (reference sequence). The CDR3 consists of 14 residues. CDR3 region: CASSPRGSPNTIYF. CDR3 nucleotides: TGTGCCAGCAGTCCCAGGGGAAGTCCTAACACCATATATTTT.

The V call is TRBV2, the J call TRBJ1-1; 10 bases line up with TRBD1. The ends lost 9 bases at V and 4 bases at J; junction bases unmatched: 11. The CDR3 runs to 15 residues. Germline CDR1 and CDR2: SNHLY and FYNNEI. CDR3 loop: CARIRQGAKSTEAFF. For the CDR3, the DNA is TGTGCCAGAATACGACAGGGGGCTAAGAGCACTGAAGCTTTCTTT. Variable domain in full (rest from reference TRBV2 and TRBJ1-1): EPEVTQTPSHQVTQMGQEVILRCVPISNHLYFYWYRQILGQKVEFLVSFYNNEISEKSEIFDDQFSVERPDGSNFTLKIRSTKLEDSAMYFCARIRQGAKSTEAFFGQGTRLTVV.

The chain couples TRBV5-6 to TRBJ2-5, with TRBD2 matching 10 bases. Germline CDR1 SGHDT, CDR2 YYEEEE. The CDR3 sequence is 16 residues long. The ends lost 1 base at V and 2 bases at J; junction bases unmatched: 5. The CDR3 here is CASSLTGLALQETQYF. For the CDR3, the DNA is TGTGCCAGCAGCTTGACGGGACTAGCGCTTCAAGAGACCCAGTACTTC.